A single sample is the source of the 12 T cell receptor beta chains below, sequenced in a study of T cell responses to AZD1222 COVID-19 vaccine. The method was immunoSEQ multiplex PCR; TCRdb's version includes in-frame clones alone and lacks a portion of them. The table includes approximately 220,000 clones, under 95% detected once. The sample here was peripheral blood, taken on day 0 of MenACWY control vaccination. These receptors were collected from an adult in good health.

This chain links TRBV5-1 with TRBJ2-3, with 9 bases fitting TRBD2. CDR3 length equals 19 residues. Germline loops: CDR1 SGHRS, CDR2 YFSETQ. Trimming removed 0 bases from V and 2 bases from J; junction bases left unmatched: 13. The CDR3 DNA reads TGCGCCAGCAGCTTGGGGATATCGGCGGGGGGGCCCTACACAGATACGCAGTATTTT. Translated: CASSLGISAGGPYTDTQYF.

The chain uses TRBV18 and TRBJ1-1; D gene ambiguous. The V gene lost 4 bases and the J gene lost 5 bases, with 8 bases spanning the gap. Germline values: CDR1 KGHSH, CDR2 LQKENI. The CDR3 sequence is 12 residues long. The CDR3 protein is CASSLDLTEAFF. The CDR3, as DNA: TGTGCCAGCTCACTTGACTTGACTGAAGCTTTCTTT.

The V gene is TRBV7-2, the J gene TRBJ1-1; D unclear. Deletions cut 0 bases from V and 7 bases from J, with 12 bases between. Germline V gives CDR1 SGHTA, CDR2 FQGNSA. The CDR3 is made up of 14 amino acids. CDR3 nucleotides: TGTGCCAGCAGCTTAGCGCTACGGAGAGTTGAAGCTTTCTTT. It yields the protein CASSLALRRVEAFF.

CDR3 residues: CASSLPLGRGTEAFF. The CDR3, as DNA: TGTGCCAGCAGTTTGCCCCTCGGTCGTGGCACTGAAGCTTTCTTT. The chain carries TRBV28 and TRBJ1-1; D not resolved. Trimming removed 3 bases at V and 4 bases at J, with 15 bases between. Germline values: CDR1 MDHEN, CDR2 SYDVKM. The CDR3 covers 15 residues.

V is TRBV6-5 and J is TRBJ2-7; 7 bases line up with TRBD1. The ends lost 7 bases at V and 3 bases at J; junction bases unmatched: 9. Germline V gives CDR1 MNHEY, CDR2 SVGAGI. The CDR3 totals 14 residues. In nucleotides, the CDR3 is TGTGCCAGCAACGACAGGGCTGCCCTCTACGAGCAGTACTTC. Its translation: CASNDRAALYEQYF.

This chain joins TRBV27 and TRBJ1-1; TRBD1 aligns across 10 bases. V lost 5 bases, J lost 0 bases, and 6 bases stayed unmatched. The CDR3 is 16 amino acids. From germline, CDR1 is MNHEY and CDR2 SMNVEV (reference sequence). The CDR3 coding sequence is TGTGCCAGCAGTCGTTGGACAGGGGGTTTGAACACTGAAGCTTTCTTT. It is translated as CASSRWTGGLNTEAFF.

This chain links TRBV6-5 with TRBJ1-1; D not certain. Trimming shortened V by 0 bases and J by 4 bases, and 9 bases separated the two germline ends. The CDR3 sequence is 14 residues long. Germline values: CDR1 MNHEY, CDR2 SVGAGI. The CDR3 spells CASSYSAPGTEAFF. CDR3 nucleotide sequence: TGTGCCAGCAGTTACTCGGCTCCGGGCACTGAAGCTTTCTTT.

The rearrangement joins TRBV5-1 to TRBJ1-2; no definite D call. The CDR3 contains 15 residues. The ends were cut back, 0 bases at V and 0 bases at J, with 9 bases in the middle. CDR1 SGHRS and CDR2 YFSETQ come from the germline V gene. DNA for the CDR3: TGCGCCAGCAGCTTGGGCGTTGTCTCTAACTATGGCTACACCTTC. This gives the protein CASSLGVVSNYGYTF.

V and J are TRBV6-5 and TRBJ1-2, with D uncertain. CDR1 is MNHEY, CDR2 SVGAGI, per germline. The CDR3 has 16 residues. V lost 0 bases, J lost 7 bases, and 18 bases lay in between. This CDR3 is CASSYSLSLSSSGYTF. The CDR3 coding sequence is TGTGCCAGCAGTTACTCGTTGTCTCTGAGTAGTTCTGGCTACACCTTC.

CDR3 region: CASRSPGDRRKSNQPQHF. DNA for the CDR3: TGTGCCAGCAGGTCACCCGGGGACAGGAGAAAAAGCAATCAGCCCCAGCATTTT. This chain uses TRBV28 with TRBJ1-5, with 8 bases that match TRBD1. The CDR3 covers 18 residues. Trimming removed 6 bases from V and 1 base from J; junction bases left unmatched: 14. Germline lookup yields CDR1 MDHEN and CDR2 SYDVKM.

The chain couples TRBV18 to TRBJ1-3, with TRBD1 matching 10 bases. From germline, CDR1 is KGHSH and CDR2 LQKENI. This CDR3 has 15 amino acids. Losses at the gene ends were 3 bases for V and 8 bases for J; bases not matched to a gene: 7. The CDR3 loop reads CASSPPGTGAYTIYF. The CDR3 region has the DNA TGTGCCAGCTCACCTCCCGGGACAGGGGCTTACACCATATATTTT.

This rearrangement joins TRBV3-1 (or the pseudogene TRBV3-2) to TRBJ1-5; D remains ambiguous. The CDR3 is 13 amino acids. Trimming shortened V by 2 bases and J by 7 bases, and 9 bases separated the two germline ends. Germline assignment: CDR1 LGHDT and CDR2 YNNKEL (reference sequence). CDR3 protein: CASSQMREQPQHF. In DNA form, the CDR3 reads TGTGCCAGCAGCCAAATGAGGGAACAGCCCCAGCATTTT.